This T cell receptor beta chain was recorded in a study of OX40 agonist ivuxolimab in advanced cancers. Study as a whole: Patients were treated with intravenous ivuxolimab, dosed at 0.01 to 10 mg/kg and infused every 2 weeks. Dose-escalation patients had hepatocellular carcinoma, melanoma, renal cell or head and neck cancer. Patients with prior anti-PD-1, anti-PD-L1 or anti-CTLA-4 therapy were eligible; 40% had some.

CDR3 length equals 14 residues. V dropped 6 bases and J dropped 5; count of bases not matched to a gene: 9. Germline lookup yields CDR1 SQVTM and CDR2 ANQGSEA. The repertoire was sequenced with immunoSEQ multiplex PCR; TCRdb's copy has only in-frame clones and lacks some. The sample carries over 65,000 clones, roughly 93% recorded once. V gene TRBV29-1 combines with J gene TRBJ2-7, with 11 bases lining up with TRBD2. Source: CD4+ or CD8+ T cells sorted from blood, taken in a trial of the OX40 agonist ivuxolimab. This TCR came from an adult with an advanced solid tumor such as melanoma, head and neck, liver or kidney cancer. The CDR3 DNA follows: TGCAGCGTAGTACTAGCGGGAGCGGTTAACGAGCAGTACTTC. It translates to CSVVLAGAVNEQYF.